This TCR beta chain is drawn from a study of T cells in Graves' hyperthyroidism and ophthalmopathy. Study summary: Once the initial diagnosis was made, peripheral blood was obtained before any treatment.

Study observations and caveats: Most thyroid clonotypes expanded above 0.001 appeared in blood too. Ophthalmopathy was identified by the model a median 6.5 months ahead of onset.

Researchers amplified the TCR beta CDR3 regions from RNA transcripts. TCR CDR3 underwent first-round RT-PCR with the HTBI primer set. MiXCR, run by TCRdb on the multiplex PCR reads, gives a single entry per CDR3 protein. The repertoire holds 500,000 to 750,000 distinct CDR3 sequences, 15% to 19% seen once, with around 7.3% in the top ten. Remarks on this clonotype: Its antigen is currently unknown.

Sequenced input: blood. The sequence came from a woman aged 30 to 39 with Graves' hyperthyroidism.

The CDR3 region has the DNA TGTGCCAGCAGTGCGCCAAATAGCGGAAGCACCGGGGAGCTGTTTTTT. Residues: CASSAPNSGSTGELFF. The chain combines TRBV25-1 with TRBJ2-2, with D perhaps matching TRBD2 (6 bases). Trimming took 4 bases from V and 4 from J, leaving 16 bases between them. This CDR3 region has 16 residues. Germline V gene sequence: CDR1 MGHDK, CDR2 SYGVNS.